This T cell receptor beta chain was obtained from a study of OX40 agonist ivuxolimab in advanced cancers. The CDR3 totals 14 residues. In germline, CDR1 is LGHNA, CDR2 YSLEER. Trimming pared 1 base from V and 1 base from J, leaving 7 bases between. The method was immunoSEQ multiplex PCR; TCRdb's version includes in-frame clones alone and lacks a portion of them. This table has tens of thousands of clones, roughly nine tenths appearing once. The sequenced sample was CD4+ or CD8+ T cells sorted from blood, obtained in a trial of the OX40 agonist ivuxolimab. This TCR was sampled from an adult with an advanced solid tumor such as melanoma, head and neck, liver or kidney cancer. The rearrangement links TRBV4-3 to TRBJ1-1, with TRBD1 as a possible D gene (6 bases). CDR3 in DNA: TGCGCCAGCAGCCAAGGGACAGCGAACACTGAAGCTTTCTTT. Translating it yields CASSQGTANTEAFF.